This TCR beta chain was obtained from a study of OX40 agonist ivuxolimab in advanced cancers. This clone was counted a single time. Using immunoSEQ multiplex PCR, the repertoire was profiled, and TCRdb retains in-frame clones only, with some absent. Altogether tens of thousands of clones are present, about four fifths being singletons, with the ten largest covering about a tenth. Germline lookup yields CDR1 LNHNV and CDR2 YYDKDF (reference sequence). Trimming removed 8 bases at V and 0 bases at J, with 13 bases between. CDR3 length equals 14 residues. The specimen was CD4+ or CD8+ T cells sorted from blood, collected in a trial of the OX40 agonist ivuxolimab. This rearrangement joins TRBV15 to TRBJ2-5; D is unclear. The receptor comes from an adult with an advanced solid tumor such as melanoma, head and neck, liver or kidney cancer. CDR3 residues: CATATPPYQETQYF. CDR3 DNA: TGTGCCACCGCGACTCCACCGTACCAAGAGACCCAGTACTTC. Looking up the rest from reference TRBV15 and TRBJ2-5 gives the full variable domain: DAMVIQNPRYQVTQFGKPVTLSCSQTLNHNVMYWYQQKSSQAPKLLFHYYDKDFNNEADTPDNFQSRRPNTSFCFLDIRSPGLGDTAMYLCATATPPYQETQYFGPGTRLLVL.